This entry describes one TCR beta chain. This clonotype is labeled medium-sized (0.01 to 0.1%). Its antigen specificity is not known. Within one base of it there is no much larger clone, and no base qualities were kept. Interpreted using the paper, the time point label stands for: sample taken at primary tumor resection. The donors were some 70 patients from the lung TRACERx cohort who had early-stage, untreated non-small cell lung cancer. Without any cell sorting, TCR sequencing was performed on whole RNA extracted either from tumor and nontumor lung tissue or from cryopreserved PBMC samples. A patient was chosen for TCR sequencing only when enough RNA was available from at least two tumor regions. A lung pathologist reviewed the tumor and adjacent nontumor lung specimens before the specimens were selected. The sample is drawn from a study of spatial heterogeneity in lung cancer (dated by TCRdb to 2018 to 2020). A note on the overall study: More beta-chain than alpha-chain transcripts were consistently detected, likely reflecting higher beta-chain transcript abundance. In non-small cell lung cancer, the study made a quantitative comparison of TCR alpha and beta repertoires among multiple tumor regions, matched nontumor lung and blood. Nonsynonymous mutation counts, determined by whole-exome sequencing of tumor tissue, were related to TCR repertoire features. A strong correlation was found between TCR transcript counts in tumor regions and a T cell transcriptional module score from matched bulk RNA-seq. Both alpha and beta chains were TCR-sequenced in samples taken at surgery, namely 220 tumor regions, 63 to 70 matched nontumor lung samples and 56 PBMC samples. In the raw uncorrected reads, each unique combination of TCR and UMI appeared more than ten times on average.

Results the study describes overall, beyond this receptor: TCR-seq coverage of tumor T cells was estimated at only roughly 6.5% for alpha chains and approximately 13% for beta chains. Additional single-cell paired TCR alpha and beta sequencing was considered necessary to confirm, at a functional level, the hypothesis that regional TCRs recognize regional mutations. Counts of ubiquitous and regional expanded TCRs correlated with counts of ubiquitous and regional nonsynonymous mutations, respectively. The tumor nonsynonymous mutation count correlated with the number of expanded alpha and beta TCRs within the tumor.

Library construction relied on 5' RACE. Sequencer: NextSeq 500. The TCR library protocol attached a unique molecular identifier to each TCR cDNA molecule to allow correction of PCR and sequencing errors. Turning to the authors' computational methods: Decombinator tools were used for TCR identification, UMI-based error correction and CDR3 extraction. TCRs above a frequency of 2 per 1,000, corresponding to the top 1% of the tumor frequency distribution, were defined as expanded. Expanded tumor TCRs were classed as regional if statistically deemed absent (corrected P<0.05) from at least one tumor region, otherwise ubiquitous. Renyi diversity was calculated using the R vegan package after each repertoire was subsampled 100 times to 5,000 TCRs. CDR3 similarity networks were constructed using string-kernel similarity of amino acid triplets, with links drawn between CDR3s whose pairwise similarity was above 0.82. TCRdb trimmed public reads at Q25 via fastp, called clones via MiXCR and kept in-frame beta chains. A single entry per CDR3 protein holds the most common genes and DNA from its merged rows. TCRdb, not the original authors, processed these V and J calls. In this sample the table shows 2,200 or so distinct CDR3 sequences, 2.5% to 3.5% of which occur a single time. The biggest ten clones account for around 12% of the sample.

The CDR3, cysteine through phenylalanine, is 12 amino acids long. Only the CDR3 region is kept as DNA, spanning 36 bases read in frame from base 1. For this chain, trimming is 8 bases at the V end and 10 bases at the J end, and the number of junction bases without a gene match is 10. CDR1 is given as LNHDA and CDR2 as SQIVND, both from the germline V gene (reference sequence). The source was lung tumor tissue, collected at surgery. Recombination connected TRBV19 to TRBJ1-2; 7 bases in between match TRBD1. The clonotype originates from a female donor with early-stage non-small cell lung cancer. The nucleotides are TGTGCCAGTTCCCCGGGACAGACAGACTACACCTTC. This encodes CASSPGQTDYTF.